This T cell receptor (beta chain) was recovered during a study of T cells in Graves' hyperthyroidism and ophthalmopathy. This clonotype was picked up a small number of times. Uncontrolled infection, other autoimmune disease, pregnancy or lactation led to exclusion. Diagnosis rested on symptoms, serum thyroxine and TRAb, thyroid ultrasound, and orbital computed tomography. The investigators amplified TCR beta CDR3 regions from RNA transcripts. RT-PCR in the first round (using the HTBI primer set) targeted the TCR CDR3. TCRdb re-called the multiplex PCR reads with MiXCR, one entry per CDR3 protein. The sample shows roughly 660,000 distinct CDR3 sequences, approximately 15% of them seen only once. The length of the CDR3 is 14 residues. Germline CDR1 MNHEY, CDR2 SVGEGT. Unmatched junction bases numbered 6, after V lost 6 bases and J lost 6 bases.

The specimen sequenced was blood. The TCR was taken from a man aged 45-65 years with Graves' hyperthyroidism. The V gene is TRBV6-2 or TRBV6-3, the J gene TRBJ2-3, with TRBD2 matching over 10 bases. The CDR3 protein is CASSPSGSGDTQYF. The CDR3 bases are TGTGCCAGCAGCCCTAGCGGGAGTGGGGATACGCAGTATTTT.